Sequencing of this TCR beta chain was carried out in a study of blood T cell repertoires in COVID-19. Study context: The samples span acute and convalescent COVID-19 from the United States, Italy and Spain. In each case, the material was cDNA or gDNA derived from T cells, B-cell-depleted T cells, or PBMCs.

V shed 6 bases and J shed 0 bases, with 18 bases lying between them. This CDR3 is 16 amino acids long. CDR1 and CDR2 from the germline V gene are KGHSH and LQKENI. Authors' analysis steps: Researchers report that nucleated cell counts were estimated from reference gene primer amplification. Clones were sequenced by immunoSEQ multiplex PCR, and TCRdb holds only the in-frame ones, with some missing. V and J calls plus clone size are reproduced from that table; the DNA served to infer D and trimming. The table has some 120,000 clones, approximately 71% seen once. This sequence was found in a human donor in a cohort sampled during active COVID-19. The sequenced sample consisted of peripheral blood. J is TRBJ2-7 and V is TRBV18, with TRBD2 as a possible D gene (6 bases). The CDR3 bases are TGTGCCAGCTCGCTTATTCCGGGACTTCGCTCCTACGAGCAGTACTTC. Translated, it gives CASSLIPGLRSYEQYF.